This TCR beta chain comes out of a study of blood T cell repertoires in COVID-19. The length of the CDR3 is 12 residues. Trimming took 6 bases from V and 7 from J, leaving 12 bases between them. Germline lookup yields CDR1 MDHEN and CDR2 SYDVKM. The protocol was immunoSEQ multiplex PCR, while the TCRdb copy is restricted to in-frame clones and leaves out a portion. The data hold about 50,000 clones, with more than 80% observed a single time. V usage is TRBV28 and J usage is TRBJ1-1; D perhaps matches TRBD1 (6 bases). The source of this sequence is a human donor in a cohort sampled during active COVID-19. The sequenced sample was peripheral blood. The CDR3 is CASRFSGVEAFF. In DNA form, the CDR3 reads TGTGCCAGCAGGTTCTCAGGGGTTGAAGCTTTCTTT.